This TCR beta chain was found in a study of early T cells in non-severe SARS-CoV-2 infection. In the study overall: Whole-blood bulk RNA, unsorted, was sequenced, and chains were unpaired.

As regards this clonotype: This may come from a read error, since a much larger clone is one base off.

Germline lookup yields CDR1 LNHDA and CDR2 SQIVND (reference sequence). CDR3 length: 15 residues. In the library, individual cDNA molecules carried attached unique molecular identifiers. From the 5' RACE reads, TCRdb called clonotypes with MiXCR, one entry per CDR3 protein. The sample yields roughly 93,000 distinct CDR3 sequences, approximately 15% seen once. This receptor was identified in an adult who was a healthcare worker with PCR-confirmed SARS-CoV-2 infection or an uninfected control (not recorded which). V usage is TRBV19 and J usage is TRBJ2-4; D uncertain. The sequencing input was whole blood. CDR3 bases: TGTGCCAGTAGTATGAGGTTCTTAGCCAATAACATTCAGTACTTC. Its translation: CASSMRFLANNIQYF.